The clone carrying this T cell receptor (beta chain) occurred many times. Its cognate antigen is unknown. Repertoires were generated with immunoSEQ multiplex PCR, while TCRdb's copy carries only in-frame clones and drops some. The record shows 30,000 to 50,000 clones for this sample, with no singletons present. This sample is drawn from a study of T cells after posttransplantation cyclophosphamide. Overall study results and limits: After PTCy, TRB diversity resembled that of CNI/methotrexate controls. Tissue-infiltrating T cells from skin or gut overlapped little with blood T cells.

CDR1 is SGHRS and CDR2 is YFSETQ in the germline V gene. The CDR3 runs to 15 residues. V lost 3 bases and J 1 base, leaving 13 bases between the germline ends. The clonotype originates from a woman aged 45 to 65 in good health and a related stem cell transplant donor. The chain couples TRBV5-1 to TRBJ1-1; the D gene is possibly TRBD1 (6 bases). The specimen was PBMCs. The CDR3 DNA is TGCGCCAGCAGCTACGTTGGGGGGGCGAACACTGAAGCTTTCTTT. Protein: CASSYVGGANTEAFF.